This TCR beta chain originates from a study of blood T cells in healthy people across ages. Germline CDR1 and CDR2: SGDLS and YYNGEE. This CDR3 comprises 12 residues. Trimming stripped 3 bases from V and 9 bases from J, with 10 bases between. With a J-beta primer mix and a sample-barcoded 5' primer, a second PCR ran roughly 7 to 11 cycles. TCRdb reanalysed the 5' RACE reads using MiXCR and keeps one entry per CDR3 protein. The table has over 1.5 million distinct CDR3 sequences, less than 50% seen once. There are a few counts of this clonotype. This clonotype was obtained from a woman aged 40 to 50 in good health. The sequenced sample consisted of blood. The chain uses TRBV9 and TRBJ2-4; unclear D gene. The CDR3 nucleotides read TGTGCCAGCAGCGGTCCCGAAGCCATTCAGTACTTC. Its translation is CASSGPEAIQYF.